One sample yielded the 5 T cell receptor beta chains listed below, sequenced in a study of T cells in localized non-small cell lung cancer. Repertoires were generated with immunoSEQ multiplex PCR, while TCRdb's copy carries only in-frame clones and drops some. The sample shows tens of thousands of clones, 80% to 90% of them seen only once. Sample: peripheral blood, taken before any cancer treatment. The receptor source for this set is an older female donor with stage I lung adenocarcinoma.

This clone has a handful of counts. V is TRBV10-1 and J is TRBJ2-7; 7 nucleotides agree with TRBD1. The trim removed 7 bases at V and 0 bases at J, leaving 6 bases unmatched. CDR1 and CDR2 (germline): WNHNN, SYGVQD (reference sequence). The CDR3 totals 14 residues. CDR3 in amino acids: CASKPRDSSYEQYF. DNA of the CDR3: TGCGCCAGCAAACCCCGGGACAGCTCCTACGAGCAGTACTTC.

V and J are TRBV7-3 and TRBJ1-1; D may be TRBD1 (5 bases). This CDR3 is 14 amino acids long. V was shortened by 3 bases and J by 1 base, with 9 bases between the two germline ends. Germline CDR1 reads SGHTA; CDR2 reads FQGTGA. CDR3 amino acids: CASSFDGTNTEAFF. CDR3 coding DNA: TGTGCCAGCAGCTTCGACGGGACGAACACTGAAGCTTTCTTT.

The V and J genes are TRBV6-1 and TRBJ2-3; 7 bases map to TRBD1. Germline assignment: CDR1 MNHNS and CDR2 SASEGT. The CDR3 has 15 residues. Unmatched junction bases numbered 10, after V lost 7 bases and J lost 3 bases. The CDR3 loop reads CASTWWATGTDTQYF. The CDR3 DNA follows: TGTGCCAGCACCTGGTGGGCGACAGGGACAGATACGCAGTATTTT.

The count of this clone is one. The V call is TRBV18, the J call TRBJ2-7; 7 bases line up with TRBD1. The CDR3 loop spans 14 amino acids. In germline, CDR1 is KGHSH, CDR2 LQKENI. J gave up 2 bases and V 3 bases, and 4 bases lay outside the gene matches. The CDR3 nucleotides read TGTGCCAGCTCACCGAAGGACAGGCCCTACGAGCAGTACTTC. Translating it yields CASSPKDRPYEQYF.

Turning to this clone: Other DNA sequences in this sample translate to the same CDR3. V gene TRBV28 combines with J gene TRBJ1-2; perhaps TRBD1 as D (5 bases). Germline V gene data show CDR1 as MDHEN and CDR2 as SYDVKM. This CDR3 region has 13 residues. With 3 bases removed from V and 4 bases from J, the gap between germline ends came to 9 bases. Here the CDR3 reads CASSLRGGYGYTF. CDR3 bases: TGTGCCAGCAGTTTGAGGGGTGGCTATGGCTACACCTTC.